This T cell receptor beta chain was sequenced in a study of cytomegalovirus exposure and HLA in healthy donors. Study at large: A data release that came early held roughly 80 million unique TCRs from HLA-typed donors.

The PCR had 60 Vbeta and 13 Jbeta primers. Using immunoSEQ multiplex PCR, the repertoire was profiled, and TCRdb retains in-frame clones only, with some absent. The sample has around 200,000 clones, roughly 80% seen once. Comment on this clone: The antigen remains unidentified.

The CDR3 is 16 residues long. Trimming pared 0 bases from V and 2 bases from J, leaving 11 bases between. In germline, CDR1 is WNHNN, CDR2 SYGVQD (reference sequence). Broader study findings: Most TCR beta V segments were productive about 87% or about 30% of the time in an earlier analysis.

The chain links TRBV10-1 to TRBJ1-5, with D maybe TRBD1 (6 bases). The TCR was taken from a man aged 45-60 years in good health and CMV-seronegative. The sample taken for sequencing was PBMCs. This CDR3 is CASSESATGRNQPQHF. CDR3 sequence (DNA): TGCGCCAGCAGTGAGTCGGCGACAGGACGCAATCAGCCCCAGCATTTT.